This TCR beta chain was identified in a study of cytomegalovirus exposure and HLA in healthy donors (dated by TCRdb to about 2017). About the investigation overall: A later analysis indicated that the roughly 130 validation repertoires were generated on the platform also employed for the 700 or so repertoires of the first cohort. The aim of the study was to test whether cataloging public T cell receptors could identify signatures of past pathogen exposure. In addition to the first cohort of 650 to 800 subjects, a separate validation cohort of approximately 120 different subjects was used. To predict cytomegalovirus infection status, the study combined high-throughput TCR immunosequencing, statistical association of individual TCRs with disease status, and machine learning. Findings and caveats that apply to the study as a whole: In the study, 150 to 200 TCR beta chains were listed as associated with cytomegalovirus. Cytomegalovirus status was reported to be diagnosed by the classifier with high specificity and sensitivity in both the original and validation cohorts. Of the cluster scores, approximately 95% were above 0 in a later analysis, which found that TCRs clustered in the first cohort also tended to co-occur in the roughly 130 validation repertoires. A later analysis had no HLA typing for the validation cohort, so co-occurrence there was scored across all 130 or so repertoires. While some public TCRs were present in many individuals, most TCR sequences turned up only very rarely across donors. In vitro tests confirmed that a few of the cytomegalovirus-associated TCR beta chains recognize cytomegalovirus antigens. The authors suggested that the approach could potentially be extended to other disease states and immunological phenotypes.

The donors belonged to the validation cohort of approximately 130 subjects, which was separate from the approximately 700-subject first cohort. Remarks on this clone: Its cognate antigen has yet to be identified. The input lacks base qualities; no much larger clone sits a single base away.

V loses 1 base, J loses 4 bases, and the germline ends lie 13 bases apart. CDR3 length: 15 amino acids, cysteine to phenylalanine. Just the 45-base CDR3 DNA is kept, in frame starting at base 1. Per the germline V gene, KGHSH is the CDR1 and LQKENI is the CDR2. Receptor amplification or capture employed the immunoSEQ multiplex PCR assay. In the original analysis: A statistical classification framework was developed to diagnose cytomegalovirus status using the catalog of TCR beta chain sequences. The immuneACCESS repertoire file appears here via TCRdb, limited to in-frame rearrangements. These files lack a portion of the clones; in checked studies, under half of the deficit traces to unresolved V genes, and the cause of the others is not known. The DNA was the basis for D and trimming; V, J and clone size are from that table. The sample data list about 200,000 clones, and about 84% of these were observed just once. The ten largest clones capture roughly 1.5% of the sample.

Here the chain combines TRBV18 and TRBJ1-1; the D gene is perhaps TRBD1, on 5 matching bases. The sequence was obtained from a woman under 30 in good health and CMV-seronegative. Sequenced: PBMCs. The DNA sequence is TGTGCCAGCTCACCACAGTTAGGGGAGGGCACTGAAGCTTTCTTT. It codes for CASSPQLGEGTEAFF.